This T cell receptor beta chain was retrieved from a study of T cells after yellow fever vaccination. Using its own MiXCR run on the 5' RACE reads, TCRdb lists one record per CDR3 protein. Of approximately 120,000 distinct CDR3 sequences in the sample, 6.5% to 8% were seen once. The CDR3 runs to 15 residues. The ends lost 5 bases at V and 2 bases at J; junction bases unmatched: 4. CDR1 is SGHTA and CDR2 is FQGNSA in the germline V gene. The sequence was obtained from a man aged 18 to 30 who received the YFV17D yellow fever vaccine. V gene TRBV7-2 combines with J gene TRBJ2-1; 9 positions match TRBD2. Sequencing was performed on CD4+ T cells sorted from PBMCs, taken about 10 days after the first yellow fever vaccination. CDR3 sequence (DNA): TGTGCCAGCAGCCTCAGCGGGGGGACCTACAATGAGCAGTTCTTC. Translated: CASSLSGGTYNEQFF.